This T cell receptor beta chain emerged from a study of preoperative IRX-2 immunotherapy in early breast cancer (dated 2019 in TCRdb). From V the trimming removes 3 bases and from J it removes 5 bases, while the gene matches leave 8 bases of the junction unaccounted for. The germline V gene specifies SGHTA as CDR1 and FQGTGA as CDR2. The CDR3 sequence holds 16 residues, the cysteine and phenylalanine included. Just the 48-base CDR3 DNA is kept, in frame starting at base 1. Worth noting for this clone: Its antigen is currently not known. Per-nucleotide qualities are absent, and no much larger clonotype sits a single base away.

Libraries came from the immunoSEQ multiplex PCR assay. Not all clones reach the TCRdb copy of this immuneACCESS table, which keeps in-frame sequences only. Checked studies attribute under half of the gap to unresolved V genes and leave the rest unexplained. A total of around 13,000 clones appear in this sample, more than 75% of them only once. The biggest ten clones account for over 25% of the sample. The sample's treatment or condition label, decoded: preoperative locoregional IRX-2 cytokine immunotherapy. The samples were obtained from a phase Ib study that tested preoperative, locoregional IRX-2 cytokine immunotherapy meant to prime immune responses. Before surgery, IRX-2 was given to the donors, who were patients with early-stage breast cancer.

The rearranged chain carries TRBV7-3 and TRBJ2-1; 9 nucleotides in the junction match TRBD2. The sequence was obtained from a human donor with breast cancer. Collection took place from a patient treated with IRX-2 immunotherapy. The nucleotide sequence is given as TGTGCCAGCAGCTTCCTTAGCGGGGGCCGCCACAATGAGCAGTTCTTC. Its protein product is CASSFLSGGRHNEQFF.